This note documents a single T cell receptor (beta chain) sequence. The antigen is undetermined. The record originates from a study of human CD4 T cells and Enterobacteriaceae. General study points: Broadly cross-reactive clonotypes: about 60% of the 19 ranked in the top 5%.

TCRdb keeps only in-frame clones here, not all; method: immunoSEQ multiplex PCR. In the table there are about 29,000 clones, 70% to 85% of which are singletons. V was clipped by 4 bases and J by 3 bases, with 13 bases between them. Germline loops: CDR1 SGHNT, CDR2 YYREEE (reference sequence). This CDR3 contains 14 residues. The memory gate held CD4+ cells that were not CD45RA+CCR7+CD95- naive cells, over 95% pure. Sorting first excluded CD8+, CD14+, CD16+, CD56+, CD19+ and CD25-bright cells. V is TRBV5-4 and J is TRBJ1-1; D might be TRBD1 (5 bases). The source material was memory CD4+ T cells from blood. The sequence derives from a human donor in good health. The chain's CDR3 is CASSPTAGHTEAFF. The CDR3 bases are TGTGCCAGCAGCCCCACTGCAGGGCACACTGAAGCTTTCTTT.